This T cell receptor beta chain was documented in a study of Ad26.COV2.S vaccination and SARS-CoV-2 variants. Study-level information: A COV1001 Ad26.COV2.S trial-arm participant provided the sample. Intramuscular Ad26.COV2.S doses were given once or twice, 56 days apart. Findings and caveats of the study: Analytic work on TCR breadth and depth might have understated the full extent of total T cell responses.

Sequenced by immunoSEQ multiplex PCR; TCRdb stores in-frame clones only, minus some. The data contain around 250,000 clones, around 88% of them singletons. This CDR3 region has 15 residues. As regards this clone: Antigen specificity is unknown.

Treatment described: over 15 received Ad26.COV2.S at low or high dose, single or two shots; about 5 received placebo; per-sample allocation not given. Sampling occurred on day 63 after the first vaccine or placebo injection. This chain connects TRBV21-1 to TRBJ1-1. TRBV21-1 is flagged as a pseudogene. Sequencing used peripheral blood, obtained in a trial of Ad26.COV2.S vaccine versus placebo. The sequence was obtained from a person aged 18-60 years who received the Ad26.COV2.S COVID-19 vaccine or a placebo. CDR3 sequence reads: CASSKGGVVPTEAFF. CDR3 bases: TGTGCTAGCAGCAAAGGGGGGGTTGTCCCCACTGAAGCTTTCTTT.